What follows is one T cell receptor beta chain and its context. Its antigen is not known. These data originate in a study of T-cell memory formation after mild COVID-19. Study overall: TCR clusters were mostly donor specific.

Study findings and constraints: CD4+ contracting clones lay mainly in CM and EM, CD8+ ones in EMRA.

5'RACE primed from the constant segment yielded TCR alpha and TCR beta cDNA libraries bearing sample barcodes and UMIs. TCRdb re-analysed the 5' RACE reads in MiXCR, keeping a single row per CDR3 protein. Counted here are a few hundred thousand distinct CDR3 sequences, around a sixth occurring once; the ten biggest clones make up approximately 21%. The CDR3 consists of 16 residues. From germline, CDR1 is SGDLS and CDR2 YYNGEE. Trimming cost V 4 bases and J 5 bases, with 16 bases left between them. The origin of this receptor is a man aged 18-30 years who had mild COVID-19 (a few samples of this study predate the infection). Cell type and time point are not known. V and J are TRBV9 and TRBJ1-6; D not resolved. Sequencing used PBMCs or a T cell subset sorted from them (not recorded which). Here the CDR3 DNA reads TGTGCCAGCAGCCCCTACACGGGAGACGATAATTCACCCCTCCACTTT. It codes for CASSPYTGDDNSPLHF. Full variable domain (outside the CDR3, taken from reference TRBV9 and TRBJ1-6): DSGVTQTPKHLITATGQRVTLRCSPRSGDLSVYWYQQSLDQGLQFLIQYYNGEERAKGNILERFSAQQFPDLHSELNLSSLELGDSALYFCASSPYTGDDNSPLHFGNGTRLTVT.